The text below deals with one T cell receptor beta chain. This clone was detected a few times. No cognate antigen has been identified for it. Base qualities are not at hand, and no much larger clone is one base apart. Other DNA sequences in the same sample also yield this CDR3. The data originate from a study of CD8+ T cells in alopecia areata (dated by TCRdb to 2016 to 2019). For the study in its entirety: The treated patients took part in an open-label pilot trial in which moderate-to-severe alopecia areata was treated with oral tofacitinib at 5 to 10 mg twice daily. TCRbeta CDR3 regions were amplified by immunoSEQ multiplex PCR with 35 Vbeta forward and 13 Jbeta reverse primers. High-throughput TCRbeta sequencing was used to examine T cell clonal expansion in alopecia areata in both the C3H/HeJ mouse model and human patients. Biopsies were taken from tofacitinib-treated patients at baseline and again at 4 and 24 weeks into treatment, and several of those patients also had a later scalp biopsy. On the human side, TCRbeta sequencing was run on scalp tissue and on sorted CD4+ and CD8+ peripheral blood T cells from healthy controls and from alopecia areata patients with either patchy or totalis/universalis disease. RNA was obtained with the PAXgene miRNA kit for fixed scalp, the miRNeasy kit for PBMCs, and the RNeasy kit for mouse skin. Patients received tofacitinib for 6 to 18 months and were then followed off drug for 6 months to check for delayed response and recurrence. Scalp clonality was compared among normal scalp (n=4), patchy alopecia areata scalp (n=8), and alopecia totalis/universalis scalp (n=8). Paper-wide results and their limitations: TCR sequences shared between patients were less clear than in mice, possibly partly because of HLA diversity in the patient population. Unlike mouse skin, where gammadelta T cells dominate, normal human skin contains resident alphabeta T cells that get sequenced too, which complicates analysis of the scalp TCR repertoire. Higher clonality and more expanded CD8+ clones were observed in lesional scalp than in normal scalp, particularly in alopecia totalis/universalis, a finding suggestive of antigenic drive.

The library was built by means of the immunoSEQ multiplex PCR assay. RNA was extracted from all samples and reverse transcribed into cDNA, which served as template for TCR sequencing. SuperScript III was used to make first-strand cDNA, primed with a 2:1 mix of oligo-dT and random hexamers. A synthetic immune receptor repertoire was used to assess amplification bias, and residual bias was removed computationally. The original pipeline was this. Raw reads were preprocessed for error removal, and CDR3 was defined according to IMGT conventions as running from the conserved cysteine to phenylalanine. To get clonality, Shannon entropy was normalized by log2 of the number of productive unique TCRs and the result was subtracted from 1. Scalp TCRbeta sequences were cross-referenced with sorted blood CD4 and CD8 repertoires so that the CD4 or CD8 identity of scalp clones could be inferred. Here the immuneACCESS table is served through TCRdb, limited to in-frame sequences with V and J called. Missing clones are a known gap in these copies; in checked studies unresolved V genes cover under half, and the rest lacks a known reason. V and J calls and clone size are given by that table; D and trimming were obtained from the DNA. Within this sample are over 110,000 clones, with approximately 49% of them counted one time only. The leading ten clones occupy approximately 0.99% of the sample.

The time point label, as the study defines it: baseline before oral tofacitinib. From alopecia areata patients, peripheral blood was collected along with lesional scalp punch biopsies. PBMCs were isolated by density centrifugation and stained for CD3, CD4 and CD8, after which CD4+ and CD8+ T cells were sorted on a FACSAria. From a lookup of the germline V gene, CDR1 and CDR2 are KGHSH and LQKENI. V trim: 1 base; J trim: 3 bases; unmatched bases: 0. The CDR3 spans 14 residues, from the cysteine through the phenylalanine. Kept here is only the CDR3 DNA, which spans 42 bases and is read in frame from base 1.

This TCR derives from a human donor with alopecia areata. Sequences were derived from CD4+ T cells sorted from blood, sampled at week 0. Here the chain combines TRBV18 and TRBJ2-7; 10 middle bases align to TRBD1. The nucleotide sequence is TGTGCCAGCTCACCACGGACAGGGGGCTACGAGCAGTACTTC. This codes for CASSPRTGGYEQYF.